This TCR beta chain stems from a study of cytotoxic CD8 clonotypes in ibrutinib-treated CLL. Study at large: A median roughly twelve months of treatment, range 6 to 36, preceded the collection of response samples.

CDR1 and CDR2 (germline): MDHEN, SYDVKM. V was clipped by 5 bases and J by 5 bases, with 10 bases between them. The CDR3 length is 13 residues. Library input was about 2.2 micrograms of DNA from cryopreserved PBMCs. A remark on this clone: The antigen is undetermined.

Investigators sought sequencing depths of between 1 in 200,000 and 1 in 1 million T cells. Only in-frame clones appear in the TCRdb table, and some are missing; sequencing was by immunoSEQ multiplex PCR. The sample records 53,000 or so clones, 50% to 65% being singletons. Broader study findings: A difference in sampling times existed between sustained-remission and progressing patients.

The V call is TRBV28, the J call TRBJ1-5; perhaps TRBD1 as D (5 bases). The TCR sequence derives from a human donor with chronic lymphocytic leukemia. The sample here was PBMCs, taken at disease progression, from a patient treated with ibrutinib. CDR3 coding DNA: TGTGCCAGCAGTCCAGGGACGTATCAGCCCCAGCATTTT. It yields the protein CASSPGTYQPQHF.